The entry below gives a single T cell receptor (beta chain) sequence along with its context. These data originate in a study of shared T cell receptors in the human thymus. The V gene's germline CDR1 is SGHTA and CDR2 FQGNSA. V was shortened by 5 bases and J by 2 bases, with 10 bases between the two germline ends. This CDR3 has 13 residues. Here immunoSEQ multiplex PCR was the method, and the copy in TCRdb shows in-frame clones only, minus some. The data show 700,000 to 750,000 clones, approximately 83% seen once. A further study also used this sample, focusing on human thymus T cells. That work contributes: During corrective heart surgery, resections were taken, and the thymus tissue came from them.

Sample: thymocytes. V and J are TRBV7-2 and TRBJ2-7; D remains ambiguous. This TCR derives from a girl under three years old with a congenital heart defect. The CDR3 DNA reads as TGTGCCAGCAGCCCACCGGTAACCTACGAGCAGTACTTC. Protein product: CASSPPVTYEQYF.